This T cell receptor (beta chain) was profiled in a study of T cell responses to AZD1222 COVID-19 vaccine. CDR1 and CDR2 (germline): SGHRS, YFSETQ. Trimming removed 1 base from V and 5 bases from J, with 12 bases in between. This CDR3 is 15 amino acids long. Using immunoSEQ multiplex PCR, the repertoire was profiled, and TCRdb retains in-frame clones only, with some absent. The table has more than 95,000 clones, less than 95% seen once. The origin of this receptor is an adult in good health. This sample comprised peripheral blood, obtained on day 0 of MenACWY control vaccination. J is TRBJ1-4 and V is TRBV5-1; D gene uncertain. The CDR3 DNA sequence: TGCGCCAGCAGCTTGTGGGGTGCGTCGAATGAAAAACTGTTTTTT. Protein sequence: CASSLWGASNEKLFF.